This T cell receptor (beta chain) is from a study of control samples from healthy donors and cancer patients. Germline V lookup: CDR1 SGHTA, CDR2 FQGNSA. Trimming took off 4 bases at V and 7 bases at J, with 25 bases between the two ends. The CDR3 has 17 residues. TCRdb's copy holds only in-frame clones and misses some; the assay was immunoSEQ multiplex PCR. The profile shows 90,000 to 100,000 clones, about 79% of them singletons. The sample taken for sequencing was blood. The origin of this receptor is a woman in her thirties in good health. This chain links TRBV7-2 with TRBJ2-5, with D perhaps matching TRBD2 (5 bases). CDR3 region: CASSSTHSLFQRGTQYF. The CDR3, as DNA: TGTGCCAGCAGCTCCACCCACTCTCTTTTTCAACGGGGGACCCAGTACTTC.